Following are 3 T cell receptor beta chains from one sample sequenced in a study of glioma-infiltrating T cells after dendritic cell vaccination. Some clones are missing from TCRdb's copy, which holds only in-frame ones; the method was immunoSEQ multiplex PCR. The sample holds just under 100,000 clones, 65% to 85% seen once. As to time point: after dendritic cell vaccination, including at tumor progression/relapse. This sample comprised blood, obtained after dendritic cell vaccination. These receptors were obtained from a human donor with glioblastoma.

The V and J genes are TRBV5-4 and TRBJ2-1; D not certain. The CDR3 length is 16 residues. Germline CDR1 SGHNT, CDR2 YYREEE (reference sequence). The germline V and J ends were trimmed by 0 bases and 0 bases, with 10 bases remaining between them. The CDR3 sequence is CASSLGALSSYNEQFF. The CDR3 DNA is TGTGCCAGCAGCTTGGGAGCTTTGAGCTCCTACAATGAGCAGTTCTTC.

V and J are TRBV11-2 and TRBJ1-2, with D uncertain. The CDR3 is 15 amino acids. V was pared by 1 base and J by 2 bases, with 11 bases between. The V gene's germline CDR1 is SGHAT and CDR2 FQNNGV. DNA of the CDR3: TGTGCCAGCAGCTTAGTGGCGGGATGGAACTATGGCTACACCTTC. It encodes CASSLVAGWNYGYTF.

This chain joins TRBV5-1 and TRBJ1-2, with 7 nucleotides matching TRBD1. This CDR3 is built from 14 residues. Germline V gene lookup returns CDR1 SGHRS and CDR2 YFSETQ. Trimming cost V 4 bases and J 3 bases; bases outside gene matches: 6. CDR3 sequence: CASSVDRVDYGYTF. CDR3 DNA sequence: TGCGCCAGCAGCGTCGACAGGGTAGACTATGGCTACACCTTC.